This T cell receptor (beta chain) originates from a study of blood T cells in healthy people across ages. Study-wide points: Age showed a roughly linear inverse relationship with TCR beta diversity per million T cells.

This clonotype was seen only a few times. Antigen unknown. Germline V gene lookup returns CDR1 LNHNV and CDR2 YYDKDF (reference sequence). The CDR3 sequence is 15 residues long. The ends were cut back, 0 bases at V and 5 bases at J, with 14 bases in the middle. A second PCR, run for roughly 7 to 11 cycles, used a sample-barcoded 5' primer plus a J-beta primer mix. Unique molecular identifiers of 12 random nucleotides labeled each cDNA. TCRdb independently ran MiXCR on the 5' RACE reads; one entry per CDR3 protein. The profile shows approximately 290,000 distinct CDR3 sequences, roughly 26% of them singletons.

This chain uses TRBV15 with TRBJ2-7; D uncertain. The sample was blood. The sequence derives from an older woman in good health. DNA for the CDR3: TGTGCCACCAGCAGAGAGGCTGGCGGTCGGAACGAGCAGTACTTC. Amino acids: CATSREAGGRNEQYF.